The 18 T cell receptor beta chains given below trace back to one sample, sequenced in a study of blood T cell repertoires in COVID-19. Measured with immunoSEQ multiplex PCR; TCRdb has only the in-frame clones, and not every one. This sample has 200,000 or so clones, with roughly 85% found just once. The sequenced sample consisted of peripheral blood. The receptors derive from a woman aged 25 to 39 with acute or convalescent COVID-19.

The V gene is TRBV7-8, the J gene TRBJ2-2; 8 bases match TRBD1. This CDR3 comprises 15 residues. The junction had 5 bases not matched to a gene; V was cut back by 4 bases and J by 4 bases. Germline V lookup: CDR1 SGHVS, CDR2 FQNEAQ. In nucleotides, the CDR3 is TGTGCCAGCAGCTCGGACAGGGTGGGCACCGGGGAGCTGTTTTTT. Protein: CASSSDRVGTGELFF.

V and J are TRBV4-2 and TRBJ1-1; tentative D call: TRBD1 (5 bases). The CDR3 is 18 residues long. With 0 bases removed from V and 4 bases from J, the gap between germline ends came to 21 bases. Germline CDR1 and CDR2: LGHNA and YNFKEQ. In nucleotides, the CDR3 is TGTGCCAGCAGCCAAGATAGAGGAGGGGTACCCTTGGGCACTGAAGCTTTCTTT. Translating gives CASSQDRGGVPLGTEAFF.

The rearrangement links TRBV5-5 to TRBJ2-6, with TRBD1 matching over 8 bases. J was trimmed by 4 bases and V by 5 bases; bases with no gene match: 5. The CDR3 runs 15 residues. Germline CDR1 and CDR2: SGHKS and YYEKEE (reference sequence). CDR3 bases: TGTGCCAGCAGACGGACAGGGCCCGGGGCCAACGTCCTGACTTTC. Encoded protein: CASRRTGPGANVLTF.

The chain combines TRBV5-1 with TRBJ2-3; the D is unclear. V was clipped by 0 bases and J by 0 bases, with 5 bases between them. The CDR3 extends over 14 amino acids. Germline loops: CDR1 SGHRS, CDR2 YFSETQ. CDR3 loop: CASSLGASTDTQYF. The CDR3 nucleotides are TGCGCCAGCAGCTTGGGGGCTAGCACAGATACGCAGTATTTT.

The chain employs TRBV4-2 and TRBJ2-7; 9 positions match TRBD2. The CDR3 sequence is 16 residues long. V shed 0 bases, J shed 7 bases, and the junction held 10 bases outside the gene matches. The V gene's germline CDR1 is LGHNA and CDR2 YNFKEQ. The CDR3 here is CASSQDVGRGGQEQYF. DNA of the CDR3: TGTGCCAGCAGCCAAGATGTTGGGCGGGGGGGCCAAGAGCAGTACTTC.

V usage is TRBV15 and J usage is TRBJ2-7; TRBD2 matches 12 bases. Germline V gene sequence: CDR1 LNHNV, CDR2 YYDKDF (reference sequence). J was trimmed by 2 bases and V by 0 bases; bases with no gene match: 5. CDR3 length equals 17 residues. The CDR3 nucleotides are TGTGCCACCAGCAGAGATTGGACTAGCGGGGCTCCCTACGAGCAGTACTTC. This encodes CATSRDWTSGAPYEQYF.

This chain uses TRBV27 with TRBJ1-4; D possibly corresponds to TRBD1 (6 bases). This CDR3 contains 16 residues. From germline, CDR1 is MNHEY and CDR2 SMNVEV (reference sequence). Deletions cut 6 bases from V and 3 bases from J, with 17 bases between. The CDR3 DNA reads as TGTGCCAGCAGACCTTATAGGGGGATGGCTAATGAAAAACTGTTTTTT. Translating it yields CASRPYRGMANEKLFF.

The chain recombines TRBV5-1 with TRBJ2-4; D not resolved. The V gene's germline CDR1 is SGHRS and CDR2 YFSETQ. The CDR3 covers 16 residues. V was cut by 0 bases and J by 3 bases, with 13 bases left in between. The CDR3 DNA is TGCGCCAGCAGCTTGGGGGCCAGTTCGGTCAAAAACATTCAGTACTTC. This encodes CASSLGASSVKNIQYF.

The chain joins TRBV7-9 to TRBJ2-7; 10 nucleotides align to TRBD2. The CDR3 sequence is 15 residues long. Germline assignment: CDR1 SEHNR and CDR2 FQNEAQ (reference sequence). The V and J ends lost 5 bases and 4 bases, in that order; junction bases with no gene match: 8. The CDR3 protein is CASSTGLALDYEQYF. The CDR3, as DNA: TGTGCCAGCAGCACGGGACTAGCGCTAGATTACGAGCAGTACTTC.

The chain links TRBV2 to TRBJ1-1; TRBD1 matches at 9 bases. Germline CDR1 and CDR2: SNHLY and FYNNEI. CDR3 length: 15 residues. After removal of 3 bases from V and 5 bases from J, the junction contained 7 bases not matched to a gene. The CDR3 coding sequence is TGTGCCAGCAGTGAGGACAGGGGTTGGAGGACTGAAGCTTTCTTT. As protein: CASSEDRGWRTEAFF.

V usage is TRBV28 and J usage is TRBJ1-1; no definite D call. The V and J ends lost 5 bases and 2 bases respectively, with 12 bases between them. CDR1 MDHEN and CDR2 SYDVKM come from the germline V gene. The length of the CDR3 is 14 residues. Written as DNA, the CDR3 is TGTGCCAGCAGTCGACACGGTATCAACACTGAAGCTTTCTTT. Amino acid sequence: CASSRHGINTEAFF.

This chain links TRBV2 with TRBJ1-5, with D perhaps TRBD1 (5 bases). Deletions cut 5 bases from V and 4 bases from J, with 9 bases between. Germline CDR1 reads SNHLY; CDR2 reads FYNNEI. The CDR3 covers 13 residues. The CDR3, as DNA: TGTGCCAGCAGTCAGGGAGGGAATCAGCCCCAGCATTTT. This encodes CASSQGGNQPQHF.

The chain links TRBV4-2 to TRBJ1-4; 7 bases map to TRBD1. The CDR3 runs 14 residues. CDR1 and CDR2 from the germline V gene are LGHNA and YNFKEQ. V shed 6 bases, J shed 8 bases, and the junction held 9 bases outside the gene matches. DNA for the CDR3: TGTGCCAGCAGTCGGGACAGACAGATCGAAAAACTGTTTTTT. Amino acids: CASSRDRQIEKLFF.

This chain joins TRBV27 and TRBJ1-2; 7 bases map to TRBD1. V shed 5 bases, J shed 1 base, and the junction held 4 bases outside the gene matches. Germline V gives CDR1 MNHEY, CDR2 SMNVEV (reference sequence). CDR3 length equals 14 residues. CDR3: CASSPGQINYGYTF. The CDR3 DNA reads TGTGCCAGCAGTCCGGGACAGATTAACTATGGCTACACCTTC.

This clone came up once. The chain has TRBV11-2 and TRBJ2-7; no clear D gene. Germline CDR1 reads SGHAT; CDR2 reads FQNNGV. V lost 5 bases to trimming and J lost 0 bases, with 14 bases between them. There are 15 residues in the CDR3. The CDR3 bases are TGTGCCAGCAGCCGCGGCCTATCAAGCTCCTACGAGCAGTACTTC. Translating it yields CASSRGLSSSYEQYF.

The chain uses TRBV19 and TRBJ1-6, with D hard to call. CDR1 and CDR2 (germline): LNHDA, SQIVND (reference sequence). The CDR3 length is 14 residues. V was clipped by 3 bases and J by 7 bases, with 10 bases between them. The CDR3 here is CASSISLWNSPLHF. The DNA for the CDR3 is TGTGCCAGTAGTATCAGTCTGTGGAATTCACCCCTCCACTTT.

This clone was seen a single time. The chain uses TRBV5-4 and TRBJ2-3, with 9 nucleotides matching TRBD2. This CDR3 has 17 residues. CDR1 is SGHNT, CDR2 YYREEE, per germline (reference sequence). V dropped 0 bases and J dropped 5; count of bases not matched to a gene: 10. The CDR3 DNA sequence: TGTGCCAGCAGCTTGGAGTGGGGCGGGGGGGCCGGAGATACGCAGTATTTT. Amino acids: CASSLEWGGGAGDTQYF.

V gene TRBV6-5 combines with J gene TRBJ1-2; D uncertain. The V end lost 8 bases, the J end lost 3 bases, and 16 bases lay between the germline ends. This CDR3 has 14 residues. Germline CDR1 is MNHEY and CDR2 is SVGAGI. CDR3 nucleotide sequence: TGTGCCAGCTTAAAGGGCGGCGGGGACTATGGCTACACCTTC. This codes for CASLKGGGDYGYTF.